This T cell receptor beta chain was observed in a study of regulatory T cells in long-lasting Graves disease. Described time point: newly diagnosed GD, antithyroid drugs for less than 3 months. PBMC RNA was the source of the TCR library. TCR beta libraries were built with iRepertoire HTBI primers and Arm-PCR of CDR3 regions. TCRdb re-derived calls from the multiplex PCR reads in MiXCR, one entry per CDR3 protein. The table shows a few hundred thousand distinct CDR3 sequences, with roughly 15% occurring only once. These data were also reused for a study on T cells in Graves' hyperthyroidism and ophthalmopathy. According to that study: Patients aged 18 to 65 with hyperthyroidism were newly diagnosed, with duration under 2 months. RT-PCR in the first round (using the HTBI primer set) targeted the TCR CDR3. Using 13 V-J features, a model discriminated ophthalmopathy from stable hyperthyroidism.

The TCR originated in a woman in her forties or fifties with Graves disease. The sample consisted of peripheral blood mononuclear cells (PBMCs), taken at new diagnosis, from a patient treated with antithyroid drugs.

The CDR3 sequence: CASSSGTLNRGELFF. CDR3 nucleotides: TGTGCCAGCAGCTCAGGGACTTTAAACCGGGGGGAGCTGTTTTTT. V is TRBV13 and J is TRBJ2-2; D is possibly TRBD2 (6 bases). V lost 4 bases and J lost 8, with 17 bases in between. The germline gives CDR1 PRHDT, CDR2 FYEKMQ (reference sequence). The CDR3 extends over 15 amino acids.